This T cell receptor beta chain appears in the sequencing data of a study of blood T cell repertoires in COVID-19. In the study overall: Sites in the United States, Italy and Spain provided acute and convalescent COVID-19 samples. Nucleic acid was either cDNA or gDNA, and it came from T cells, B-cell-depleted T cells, or PBMCs.

Germline CDR1 and CDR2: KGHDR and SFDVKD. V lost 3 bases and J lost 1; bases outside the gene matches: 6. The length of the CDR3 is 16 residues. Original analysis: Quantification of nucleated cells was approximated via reference gene primer amplification. Only in-frame clones appear in the TCRdb table, and some are missing; sequencing was by immunoSEQ multiplex PCR. That table gives V, J and clone size, and the DNA gave D and trimming. Of about 170,000 clones in the sample, 70% to 85% were seen once. The sequenced sample was peripheral blood. This chain joins TRBV24-1 and TRBJ2-3; 7 bases map to TRBD2. The clonotype originates from a man between 60 and 75 years old who had recovered from COVID-19. CDR3 bases: TGTGCCACCAGTGATCCCCTCCTAGCGGGCACAGATACGCAGTATTTT. Translated: CATSDPLLAGTDTQYF.